One and the same sample provided the 12 T cell receptor beta chains below, sequenced in a study of human T cells and chemical hapten exposure. TCRdb independently ran MiXCR on the RACE reads; one entry per CDR3 protein. The table has around 300,000 distinct CDR3 sequences, under 8% seen once; the top ten hold 7.5% to 9%. The sample's time point: patch test 1, 2 weeks after DPC sensitization. Treatment given: therapeutic diphenylcyclopropenone sensitization with weekly scalp DPC. Sequenced here: whole blood, sampled in connection with sensitization to the hapten diphenylcyclopropenone (DPC). These receptors came from a woman aged 18 to 35 with alopecia areata. Some clones in this sample may be carry-over from other donors' samples.

This clonotype was seen at least ten times. This rearrangement joins TRBV6-4 to TRBJ2-3; D not resolved. The germline V gene has CDR1 MRHNA and CDR2 SNTAGT. The CDR3 has 13 amino acids. Trimming cost V 0 bases and J 3 bases, with 4 bases left between them. The CDR3 DNA sequence: TGTGCCAGCAGTGACTCAGAGACAGATACGCAGTATTTT. Protein product: CASSDSETDTQYF.

This clonotype was recorded a few times. DNA of the CDR3: TGTGCCAGCAGCGAAACCGGGACAGCGCTACGGCAGTACTTC. Translation: CASSETGTALRQYF. The chain recombines TRBV7-9 with TRBJ2-7; TRBD1 aligns across 7 bases. Trimming cost V 5 bases and J 9 bases; bases outside gene matches: 13. Germline CDR1 is SEHNR and CDR2 is FQNEAQ (reference sequence). This CDR3 spans 14 amino acids. Complete variable domain (other parts from reference TRBV7-9 and TRBJ2-7): DTGVSQNPRHKITKRGQNVTFRCDPISEHNRLYWYRQTLGQGPEFLTYFQNEAQLEKSRLLSDRFSAERPKGSFSTLEIQRTEQGDSAMYLCASSETGTALRQYFGPGTRLTVT.

The rearrangement uses TRBV12-3 or TRBV12-4 and TRBJ1-2; maybe TRBD1 (6 bases). The CDR3 length is 13 residues. The V end lost 8 bases, the J end lost 4 bases, and 14 bases lay between the germline ends. CDR3 amino acids: CASRETGSYGYTF. The CDR3 nucleotides read TGTGCCAGCCGAGAGACAGGCTCCTATGGCTACACCTTC.

This chain joins TRBV20-1 and TRBJ1-4; D is uncertain. CDR3 length: 15 amino acids. Germline CDR1 DFQATT, CDR2 SNEGSKA (reference sequence). V was clipped by 3 bases and J by 6 bases, with 17 bases between them. CDR3 in amino acids: CSARSLGPVDEKLFF. The CDR3, as DNA: TGCAGTGCTAGGTCCTTAGGTCCAGTGGATGAAAAACTGTTTTTT.

The gene calls are TRBV7-9 and TRBJ2-7, with D uncertain. The V gene lost 4 bases and the J gene lost 11 bases, with 15 bases spanning the gap. CDR1 is SEHNR, CDR2 FQNEAQ, per germline (reference sequence). The CDR3 is 12 amino acids. The CDR3 sequence is CASSSSDGSEYF. CDR3 nucleotides: TGTGCCAGCAGCTCCTCGGACGGTTCGGAGTACTTC.

The chain couples TRBV27 to TRBJ2-1; the match to TRBD1 covers 9 bases. This CDR3 has 15 residues. The germline gives CDR1 MNHEY, CDR2 SMNVEV (reference sequence). With V trimmed by 2 bases and J by 6 bases, 5 bases remained unmatched. CDR3 sequence: CASSLPGQGLNEQFF. CDR3 nucleotide sequence: TGTGCCAGCAGTTTACCGGGACAGGGACTCAATGAGCAGTTCTTC.

This clonotype was seen only a few times. The chain uses TRBV25-1 and TRBJ2-7; TRBD1 aligns across 7 bases. The ends lost 3 bases at V and 3 bases at J; junction bases unmatched: 2. Germline CDR1 MGHDK, CDR2 SYGVNS. The CDR3 is made up of 13 amino acids. The CDR3 region is CASSETGSYEQYF. The DNA of the CDR3 is TGTGCCAGCAGTGAGACAGGGAGCTACGAGCAGTACTTC.

This clonotype was seen a few times. V gene TRBV29-1 combines with J gene TRBJ1-2; D ambiguous. Deletions cut 0 bases from V and 4 bases from J, with 6 bases between. Germline lookup yields CDR1 SQVTM and CDR2 ANQGSEA. The length of the CDR3 is 12 residues. CDR3 sequence reads: CSVEDQAYGYTF. CDR3 nucleotides: TGCAGCGTTGAAGATCAGGCCTATGGCTACACCTTC.

The rearrangement joins TRBV20-1 to TRBJ2-3; 10 bases fit TRBD1. V lost 5 bases, J lost 6 bases, and 5 bases stayed unmatched. This CDR3 has 13 amino acids. Germline assignment: CDR1 DFQATT and CDR2 SNEGSKA (reference sequence). In nucleotides, the CDR3 is TGCAGTGCTTGGGACAGGGGAGGCGATACGCAGTATTTT. Translation: CSAWDRGGDTQYF.

The chain joins TRBV25-1 to TRBJ2-3; perhaps D is TRBD1 or TRBD2 (6 bases each). Trimming pared 4 bases from V and 0 bases from J, leaving 14 bases between. Germline-derived CDR1 and CDR2 are MGHDK and SYGVNS. This CDR3 is 16 amino acids long. The CDR3, as DNA: TGTGCCAGCAGTGTGGGGGCGGGGCCTAGCACAGATACGCAGTATTTT. This sequence encodes CASSVGAGPSTDTQYF.

This clonotype has more than one count but fewer than ten. This chain joins TRBV5-4 and TRBJ2-7; 13 bases map to TRBD2. CDR1 is SGHNT and CDR2 is YYREEE in the germline V gene (reference sequence). This CDR3 spans 15 amino acids. The V gene end was trimmed by 3 bases and the J gene end by 2 bases; junction bases not matched to a gene: 2. CDR3 protein: CASSSGTSGTYEQYF. CDR3 DNA: TGTGCCAGCAGCTCCGGGACTAGCGGGACCTACGAGCAGTACTTC. Filled out from reference TRBV5-4 and TRBJ2-7, the complete variable domain reads ETGVTQSPTHLIKTRGQQVTLRCSSQSGHNTVSWYQQALGQGPQFIFQYYREEENGRGNFPPRFSGLQFPNYSSELNVNALELDDSALYLCASSSGTSGTYEQYFGPGTRLTVT.

This sequence joins TRBV6-6 and TRBJ1-4, with TRBD1 identical over 9 bases. In germline, CDR1 is MNHNY, CDR2 SVGAGI (reference sequence). The CDR3 extends over 17 amino acids. Trimming took 0 bases from V and 5 from J; bases not matched to a gene: 7. This CDR3 reads CASSYSKPGTGNEKLFF. The CDR3 DNA reads as TGTGCCAGCAGTTACTCCAAACCCGGGACAGGGAATGAAAAACTGTTTTTT.